Listed below are T cell receptor beta chains from one sample, sequenced in a study of T cells in Graves' hyperthyroidism and ophthalmopathy. Using its own MiXCR run on the multiplex PCR reads, TCRdb lists one record per CDR3 protein. The sample lists approximately 570,000 distinct CDR3 sequences, just under 20% occurring once. Input material: blood. Receptor source: a man between 35 and 55 years old with Graves' ophthalmopathy. Each CDR3 is given without its conserved first and last residue.

J: TRBJ1-5
V: TRBV19
CDR3: ATKEPESNQPQH

J: TRBJ2-5
V: TRBV12-5
CDR3: ASAQDGGRETQY

J: TRBJ2-3
V: TRBV14
CDR3: ASSPEGLATDTQY

J: TRBJ2-4
V: TRBV30
CDR3: AWSVKGVDIQY

J: TRBJ2-1
V: TRBV7-8
CDR3: ASSYLPSSSYNEQF

J: TRBJ1-1
V: TRBV2
CDR3: ASSDRGSRAF

J: TRBJ2-1
V: TRBV27
CDR3: ASSRTSGRVDNEQF

J: TRBJ2-7
V: TRBV5-1
CDR3: ASSLPTTGNSYEQY

J: TRBJ1-6
V: TRBV5-1
CDR3: ASSLGSNRVNSPLH

J: TRBJ2-3
V: TRBV5-5
CDR3: ASSLGLPQGTQY

J: TRBJ2-7
V: TRBV28
CDR3: ASSLSGATGEQY

J: TRBJ1-5
V: TRBV10-1
CDR3: ASSEDRDSNQPQH

J: TRBJ2-7
V: TRBV27
CDR3: ASSVRQLAYEQY

J: TRBJ2-7
V: TRBV4-2
CDR3: ASSQDLGPYEQY

J: TRBJ1-2
V: TRBV30
CDR3: ASHRGGVYGYT

J: TRBJ1-2
V: TRBV12-5
CDR3: ASGSPGLNYGYT

J: TRBJ2-7
V: TRBV4-1
CDR3: ASSQATSGRSWPYEQY

J: TRBJ1-5
V: TRBV15
CDR3: ATSTTGGAGNQPQH

J: TRBJ1-1
V: TRBV10-2
CDR3: ASSEAWNTEAF

J: TRBJ1-1
V: TRBV3-1
CDR3: ASSQDSHRTGKGNAF

J: TRBJ2-7
V: TRBV5-1
CDR3: ASSLLAVSYEQY

J: TRBJ1-2
V: TRBV19
CDR3: ASSMTGIRDGYT

J: TRBJ1-1
V: TRBV27
CDR3: ASSLLRGGRSTEAF

J: TRBJ2-1
V: TRBV6-2/TRBV6-3
CDR3: ASSSPLAGAYNEQF

J: TRBJ2-2
V: TRBV6-1
CDR3: ASTPGGATTGELF

J: TRBJ2-5
V: TRBV5-1
CDR3: ASSLDSNQEAQY

J: TRBJ1-3
V: TRBV28
CDR3: ASEARTSGNTIY

J: TRBJ2-5
V: TRBV18
CDR3: ASSPRTETQY

J: TRBJ2-1
V: TRBV19
CDR3: ASSYFPSGSYNEQF

J: TRBJ2-7
V: TRBV7-8
CDR3: ASSFIAGEPSYEQY

J: TRBJ1-1
V: TRBV19
CDR3: ASSTFRGHEAF

J: TRBJ1-5
V: TRBV3-1
CDR3: ASSPDGGGGQPQH

J: TRBJ1-1
V: TRBV19
CDR3: ASTTQQGNEAF

J: TRBJ1-1
V: TRBV13
CDR3: ASSLAQGSNTEAF

J: TRBJ1-5
V: TRBV6-2/TRBV6-3
CDR3: ASRGSTINQPQH

J: TRBJ2-1
V: TRBV18
CDR3: ASSQWRDNEQF

J: TRBJ1-5
V: TRBV6-1
CDR3: ASSERQGNYQPQH

J: TRBJ2-3
V: TRBV5-5
CDR3: ASSPTGFTDTQY

J: TRBJ1-5
V: TRBV6-1
CDR3: ASTRDRGGNQPQH

J: TRBJ2-3
V: TRBV9
CDR3: ASSVAGLAGGEDTQY

J: TRBJ1-4
V: TRBV5-1
CDR3: ASSLRGTEEKLF

J: TRBJ2-5
V: TRBV2
CDR3: ASSAETAPQETQY

J: TRBJ1-4
V: TRBV20-1
CDR3: SASRGFNEKLF

J: TRBJ1-5
V: TRBV5-1
CDR3: ASSADGNSNQPQH

J: TRBJ2-2
V: TRBV30
CDR3: AWSRGGPGELF

J: TRBJ2-3
V: TRBV7-9
CDR3: ASSAPGQVATDTQY

J: TRBJ2-1
V: TRBV18
CDR3: ASSPQGLGIDEQF

J: TRBJ2-1
V: TRBV11-2
CDR3: ASSSGLAFNEQF